Below are 15 T cell receptor beta chains sequenced from a single sample in a study of blood T cell repertoires in COVID-19. Only in-frame clones appear in the TCRdb table, and some are missing; sequencing was by immunoSEQ multiplex PCR. The sample lists roughly 150,000 clones, roughly nine tenths seen once, with about 4.1% in the top ten. The sample was PBMCs or T cells enriched from blood (not recorded which). Receptors were obtained from a woman between 40 and 55 years old who had been exposed to COVID-19.

This rearrangement joins TRBV4-1 to TRBJ2-7; 8 positions match TRBD2. Per the germline V gene, CDR1 is MGHRA and CDR2 is YSYEKL. Trimming removed 1 base from V and 0 bases from J; junction bases left unmatched: 8. There are 17 residues in the CDR3. In DNA form, the CDR3 reads TGCGCCAGCAGCCAAGTGGGTAGCGGGACACTCTCCTACGAGCAGTACTTC. The encoded protein is CASSQVGSGTLSYEQYF.

This clone has just a few counts. The J gene is TRBJ2-7, the V gene TRBV5-1; 10 nucleotides match TRBD1. The germline gives CDR1 SGHRS, CDR2 YFSETQ. V dropped 4 bases and J dropped 7; count of bases not matched to a gene: 5. There are 13 residues in the CDR3. CDR3 bases: TGCGCCAGCAGCCTTGGACAGGGGGGAGAGCAGTACTTC. Protein sequence: CASSLGQGGEQYF.

The J gene is TRBJ2-1, the V gene TRBV3-1 (or the pseudogene TRBV3-2); D remains ambiguous. This CDR3 is 15 amino acids long. Germline V gene data show CDR1 as LGHDT and CDR2 as YNNKEL (reference sequence). V was clipped by 0 bases and J by 2 bases, with 8 bases between them. In DNA form, the CDR3 reads TGTGCCAGCAGCCAAGATTCAACACCCTACAATGAGCAGTTCTTC. This codes for CASSQDSTPYNEQFF.

V is TRBV6-5 and J is TRBJ1-3, with 7 bases that match TRBD1. The length of the CDR3 is 14 residues. V shed 4 bases, J shed 5 bases, and the junction held 5 bases outside the gene matches. Germline CDR1 is MNHEY and CDR2 is SVGAGI. The CDR3: CASSSDRTRNTIYF. CDR3 bases: TGTGCCAGCAGTTCGGACAGGACCCGAAACACCATATATTTT.

This clone was seen a few times. J is TRBJ1-5 and V is TRBV4-1; a possible D gene is TRBD1 (6 bases). The V gene lost 0 bases and the J gene lost 1 base, with 7 bases spanning the gap. CDR1 is MGHRA and CDR2 is YSYEKL in the germline V gene. The CDR3 is 15 amino acids. The CDR3 sequence is CASSQDRGSNQPQHF. The CDR3 DNA reads TGCGCCAGCAGCCAAGATAGGGGGAGCAATCAGCCCCAGCATTTT.

This clone was detected only once. CDR3 protein: CASILGGQGADEKLFF. Written as DNA, the CDR3 is TGTGCCAGCATCCTTGGGGGGCAGGGGGCGGATGAAAAACTGTTTTTT. V is TRBV7-9 and J is TRBJ1-4, with 8 bases that match TRBD1. Per the germline V gene, CDR1 is SEHNR and CDR2 is FQNEAQ (reference sequence). This CDR3 is 16 amino acids long. The ends lost 7 bases at V and 6 bases at J; junction bases unmatched: 13.

This clone was found once. J is TRBJ1-1 and V is TRBV29-1; no clear D gene. The length of the CDR3 is 14 residues. The V gene lost 1 base and the J gene lost 4 bases, with 13 bases spanning the gap. Germline CDR1 is SQVTM and CDR2 is ANQGSEA. The CDR3 nucleotides are TGCAGCGTTGAAGGGTCAATGCGGGGCACTGAAGCTTTCTTT. Translating gives CSVEGSMRGTEAFF.

The chain recombines TRBV6-5 with TRBJ2-7; 11 bases align to TRBD1. From germline, CDR1 is MNHEY and CDR2 SVGAGI. This CDR3 spans 15 amino acids. Trimming removed 5 bases from V and 3 bases from J; junction bases left unmatched: 6. CDR3 sequence (DNA): TGTGCCAGCAGTCCTCGGACAGGGGGCAACTACGAGCAGTACTTC. Translating gives CASSPRTGGNYEQYF.

The V gene is TRBV6-4, the J gene TRBJ1-6; weak D call: TRBD1 (5 bases). In germline, CDR1 is MRHNA, CDR2 SNTAGT. This CDR3 is built from 17 residues. V lost 7 bases to trimming and J lost 5 bases, with 21 bases between them. CDR3 region: CASKRKWQGDDNSPLHF. CDR3 coding DNA: TGTGCCAGCAAACGAAAATGGCAGGGTGACGATAATTCACCCCTCCACTTT.

The chain is built from TRBV28 and TRBJ1-5, with D hard to call. Germline CDR1 reads MDHEN; CDR2 reads SYDVKM. This CDR3 has 15 amino acids. V shed 5 bases and J shed 2 bases, with 13 bases lying between them. CDR3 in amino acids: CASSKTLGGNQPQHF. In DNA form, the CDR3 reads TGTGCCAGCAGTAAGACCCTGGGAGGCAATCAGCCCCAGCATTTT.

The chain carries TRBV5-8 and TRBJ2-2; TRBD1 aligns across 9 bases. The CDR3 consists of 17 residues. Germline CDR1 reads SGHTS; CDR2 reads YDEGEE. With 4 bases clipped from V and 4 bases from J, the junction kept 11 bases outside the gene matches. This CDR3 reads CASSPGQGSPRTGELFF. Here the CDR3 DNA reads TGTGCCAGCAGCCCGGGACAGGGCTCGCCTCGCACCGGGGAGCTGTTTTTT.

The CDR3 DNA sequence: TGCGCCAGCAGCCAAGTCGGGGATCTGCGTCCGGAAGCTTTCTTT. Translation gives CASSQVGDLRPEAFF. The chain is built from TRBV4-3 and TRBJ1-1, with D unresolved. The V end lost 1 base, the J end lost 8 bases, and 17 bases lay between the germline ends. From germline, CDR1 is LGHNA and CDR2 YSLEER. This CDR3 is built from 15 residues.

This clone was counted a single time. The rearrangement joins TRBV20-1 to TRBJ2-5; D is unresolved. Trimming took off 3 bases at V and 2 bases at J, with 10 bases between the two ends. Germline CDR1 DFQATT, CDR2 SNEGSKA (reference sequence). The CDR3 is 13 residues long. The CDR3 loop reads CSASTSQQETQYF. In DNA form, the CDR3 reads TGCAGTGCTAGTACATCACAGCAAGAGACCCAGTACTTC.

V usage is TRBV19 and J usage is TRBJ1-5, with 8 nucleotides matching TRBD1. This CDR3 is 15 amino acids long. Germline CDR1 is LNHDA and CDR2 is SQIVND (reference sequence). With V trimmed by 10 bases and J by 1 base, 9 bases remained unmatched. The CDR3 reads CAISSQGASNQPQHF. The CDR3 region has the DNA TGTGCCATCTCAAGCCAGGGGGCCAGCAATCAGCCCCAGCATTTT.

This chain links TRBV27 with TRBJ2-7, with 10 bases identical to TRBD2. Germline assignment: CDR1 MNHEY and CDR2 SMNVEV (reference sequence). V was pared by 5 bases and J by 4 bases, with 8 bases of the junction left unmatched. The CDR3 runs to 15 residues. The CDR3 spells CASSKYSGGIYEQYF. The CDR3 DNA reads as TGTGCCAGCAGTAAATATAGCGGGGGGATTTACGAGCAGTACTTC.